One and the same sample provided the 13 T cell receptor beta chains below, sequenced in a study of cytomegalovirus exposure and HLA in healthy donors. Both 60 Vbeta primers and 13 Jbeta primers went into the PCR. Clones were read by immunoSEQ multiplex PCR, and TCRdb kept only the in-frame ones, dropping some. The sample holds roughly 180,000 clones, around four fifths seen once. Sequencing was carried out using PBMCs. These receptors originate from a man between 18 and 29 years old in good health and CMV-seronegative.

This sequence joins TRBV19 and TRBJ1-2, with 8 bases that match TRBD1. J lost 7 bases, V lost 10 bases, and 8 bases had no gene match. CDR1 LNHDA and CDR2 SQIVND come from the germline V gene (reference sequence). The CDR3 totals 12 residues. The CDR3 is CAINQGAGGYTF. CDR3 nucleotides: TGTGCCATTAACCAGGGGGCTGGTGGCTACACCTTC.

This clone was counted a single time. V usage is TRBV7-8 and J usage is TRBJ2-5, with TRBD2 identical over 10 bases. J gave up 1 base and V 3 bases, and 11 bases lay outside the gene matches. This CDR3 comprises 18 residues. Germline lookup yields CDR1 SGHVS and CDR2 FQNEAQ. This chain's CDR3 is CASSFPSSGGYLQETQYF. The CDR3, as DNA: TGTGCCAGCAGCTTCCCCTCTAGCGGGGGCTACCTCCAAGAGACCCAGTACTTC.

V gene TRBV2 combines with J gene TRBJ2-3, with 7 bases that match TRBD2. V lost 8 bases, J lost 0 bases, and 8 bases stayed unmatched. Per germline, CDR1 SNHLY and CDR2 FYNNEI. This CDR3 has 15 amino acids. The DNA of the CDR3 is TGTGCCAGCGCGGCTAGCGGTATTAGCACAGATACGCAGTATTTT. Translating it yields CASAASGISTDTQYF.

The rearrangement uses TRBV7-2 and TRBJ2-5; D unresolved. The V and J ends lost 3 bases and 1 base respectively, with 9 bases between them. Germline values: CDR1 SGHTA, CDR2 FQGNSA. This CDR3 is 14 amino acids long. CDR3 in DNA: TGTGCCAGCAGCTTTTCCGGGTCCCAAGAGACCCAGTACTTC. As protein: CASSFSGSQETQYF.

V usage is TRBV4-1 and J usage is TRBJ2-7, with 10 bases fitting TRBD2. The CDR3 covers 16 residues. V was clipped by 0 bases and J by 0 bases; unmatched bases: 2. CDR1 is MGHRA and CDR2 is YSYEKL in the germline V gene. The CDR3 protein is CASSQEAGGNSYEQYF. As DNA, the CDR3 is TGCGCCAGCAGCCAAGAAGCGGGGGGGAACTCCTACGAGCAGTACTTC.

V usage is TRBV18 and J usage is TRBJ2-3; 9 bases agree with TRBD1. This CDR3 comprises 16 residues. After removal of 4 bases from V and 3 bases from J, the junction contained 8 bases not matched to a gene. Germline V lookup: CDR1 KGHSH, CDR2 LQKENI. The CDR3 DNA sequence: TGTGCCAGCTCACAGACGGGACAGGGTCATACAGATACGCAGTATTTT. It is translated as CASSQTGQGHTDTQYF.

This clone was counted between two and nine times. This sequence joins TRBV27 and TRBJ1-4, with 9 bases identical to TRBD1. The CDR3 sequence is 14 residues long. In germline, CDR1 is MNHEY, CDR2 SMNVEV (reference sequence). V trimming: 7 bases; J trimming: 6 bases; junction bases outside the gene matches: 6. CDR3 coding DNA: TGTGCCAGCAACAACAGGGGGCGCGATGAAAAACTGTTTTTT. This translates into CASNNRGRDEKLFF.

The chain combines TRBV10-1 with TRBJ2-2; TRBD1 might be the D (6 bases). The V end lost 2 bases, the J end lost 3 bases, and 16 bases lay between the germline ends. Looked up from germline, CDR1 is WNHNN and CDR2 is SYGVQD (reference sequence). The CDR3 runs to 17 residues. CDR3 nucleotide sequence: TGCGCCAGCAGTGAGCCAGTTATGGACAGTCACACCGGGGAGCTGTTTTTT. This sequence encodes CASSEPVMDSHTGELFF.

This rearrangement joins TRBV6-6 to TRBJ2-5, with D uncertain. The DNA end is more similar to TRBJ2-7, so the J call may be wrong. CDR1 is MNHNY, CDR2 SVGAGI, per germline (reference sequence). The CDR3 loop spans 14 amino acids. The CDR3 coding sequence is TGTGCCAGCAGTTACAGCGACCGCTCCTACGAGCAGTACTTC. Its protein product is CASSYSDRSYEQYF.

Comment on this clone: An end of the junction does not agree with germline; a read error may underlie this. The V and J genes are TRBV7-9 and TRBJ1-3; D possibly corresponds to TRBD1 (6 bases). Germline V gene sequence: CDR1 SEHNR, CDR2 FQNEAQ (reference sequence). This CDR3 spans 17 amino acids. The CDR3 DNA sequence: TGTTCCAGCAGCTTAAACACAGGGAGAAACTCTGGAAACACCATATATTTT. Its protein product is CSSSLNTGRNSGNTIYF.

The chain links TRBV6-5 to TRBJ2-7; 7 bases agree with TRBD1. The V and J ends lost 5 bases and 3 bases, in that order; junction bases with no gene match: 7. The germline V gene encodes CDR1 MNHEY and CDR2 SVGAGI. CDR3 length: 14 residues. The CDR3 DNA reads TGTGCCAGCAGTCCTCATCGACAGGGCTACGAGCAGTACTTC. It yields the protein CASSPHRQGYEQYF.

CDR3 nucleotides: TGTGCCAGCATCGGCAGGGTGAATGCCGAGACCCAGTACTTC. Residues: CASIGRVNAETQYF. The rearrangement uses TRBV6-1 and TRBJ2-5; tentative D call: TRBD1 (5 bases). The germline V and J ends were trimmed by 7 bases and 5 bases, with 17 bases remaining between them. CDR3 size: 14 residues. CDR1 is MNHNS, CDR2 SASEGT, per germline.

The chain recombines TRBV2 with TRBJ2-3; maybe TRBD1 (6 bases). The CDR3 spans 13 residues. Germline V lookup: CDR1 SNHLY, CDR2 FYNNEI. V lost 6 bases to trimming and J lost 6 bases, with 13 bases between them. This CDR3 reads CASRARGEDTQYF. The CDR3, as DNA: TGTGCCAGCAGAGCCAGGGGAGAGGATACGCAGTATTTT.